The rows below give T cell receptor beta chains drawn from one sample of a study of blood T cells in healthy people across ages. From the 5' RACE reads, TCRdb called clonotypes with MiXCR, one entry per CDR3 protein. The data contain some 760,000 distinct CDR3 sequences, around a quarter of them singletons. This same sample was also part of a study on T cells of mothers and their children.

The sequenced material came from blood. These receptors all come from a boy aged 5-17 years in good health. The CDR3 runs from the conserved cysteine through the conserved F or W. A D gene is named only where the DNA matches it firmly. Rows give clone size only sometimes, using once, few, many, or a class for an expanded clone.

d_call j_call v_call clone_size cdr3_nt cdr3_aa
TRBD2 TRBJ2-1 TRBV20-1 . TGCAGTGCTAGAGATGGGACTAGCGGGAATGGTGAGCAGTTCTTC CSARDGTSGNGEQFF
. TRBJ2-7 TRBV7-9 few TGTGCCAGCAGCTTAAGTCGGGGTTACTCCTACGAGCAGTACTTC CASSLSRGYSYEQYF
TRBD1 TRBJ2-3 TRBV10-3 few TGTGCCATACTGGACAGGGGAATAGATACGCAGTATTTT CAILDRGIDTQYF
. TRBJ1-4 TRBV5-1 few TGCGCCAGCAGCTTCGGACACAATGAAAAACTGTTTTTT CASSFGHNEKLFF
. TRBJ2-3 TRBV4-1 few TGCGCCAGCAGCCAAGTAGCCTACACAGATACGCAGTATTTT CASSQVAYTDTQYF
TRBD1 TRBJ2-4 TRBV28 few TGTGCCAGCAGCCCCCGACAGGGGCCCTTTGGGGGAAACATTCAGTACTTC CASSPRQGPFGGNIQYF
. TRBJ1-6 TRBV27 few TGTGCCAGCAGTTCGCTCTGGAGTCCCCTTACGACTTATAATTCACCCCTCCACTTT CASSSLWSPLTTYNSPLHF
. TRBJ1-2 TRBV6-5 . TGTGCCAGCAGTTACTCGAATGTCTATGGCTACACCTTC CASSYSNVYGYTF
. TRBJ2-7 TRBV6-5 few TGTGCCAGCAGTTACCGGGGAGGGACAGTATTAACCTACGAGCAGTACTTC CASSYRGGTVLTYEQYF
TRBD1 TRBJ2-5 TRBV6-1 . TGTGCCAGCAGTGACTGGGACAGAGGTCAAGAGACCCAGTACTTC CASSDWDRGQETQYF
. TRBJ2-3 TRBV7-4 few TGTGCCAGCAACCCTTGGCTAGGAACAGATACGCAGTATTTT CASNPWLGTDTQYF
TRBD2 TRBJ2-3 TRBV5-4 few TGTGCCAGCAGCTTGTTCGGAACTAGCGGGGGGGACCTGGGTGATACGCAGTATTTT CASSLFGTSGGDLGDTQYF
. TRBJ2-1 TRBV7-3 . TGTGCCAGCAGCTTAATGGGGGGGCGTAGGGATGAGCAGTTCTTC CASSLMGGRRDEQFF
. TRBJ1-4 TRBV4-2 few TGTGCCAGCAGCCAAGAGCCATCGGGGTCTGGTGAAAAACTGTTTTTT CASSQEPSGSGEKLFF
TRBD2 TRBJ2-4 TRBV12-3/TRBV12-4 . TGTGCCAGCAGTTTCGCTAGCGGGGGTCAAAACATTCAGTACTTC CASSFASGGQNIQYF
. TRBJ2-7 TRBV6-2/TRBV6-3 . TGTGCCAGCAGTCCCGACACGGGCCTAGACGAGCAGTACTTC CASSPDTGLDEQYF
TRBD1 TRBJ1-4 TRBV7-2 many TGTGCCAGCGCTTACAGGGGCCTCGGGGAAAAACTGTTTTTT CASAYRGLGEKLFF
. TRBJ1-4 TRBV6-1 few TGTGCCAGCAGTGAATCCGTGGACCTGGGTGAAAAACTGTTTTTT CASSESVDLGEKLFF
. TRBJ2-2 TRBV6-5 many TGTGCCAGCAGCCCGGACTTCTCCTTCACCGGGGAGCTGTTTTTT CASSPDFSFTGELFF
TRBD2 TRBJ2-3 TRBV3-1 . TGTGCCAGCAGCCACTTTGCGGGAGGAACAGATACGCAGTATTTT CASSHFAGGTDTQYF
. TRBJ2-5 TRBV7-9 . TGTGCCAGCAGCAAAGCACTAGGAGGGGAGACCCAGTACTTC CASSKALGGETQYF
TRBD2 TRBJ2-7 TRBV12-3/TRBV12-4 . TGTGCCAGCACCCGTCGATGGGGCGGGAGCGACGAGCAGTACTTC CASTRRWGGSDEQYF
. TRBJ1-1 TRBV5-1 . TGCGCCAGCAGCTTGGCCGAGGGCAGAGAGAACACTGAAGCTTTCTTT CASSLAEGRENTEAFF
TRBD1 TRBJ2-6 TRBV7-3 few TGTGCCAGCAGCTTAGACCGACAGGGGGGTTCTGGGGCCAACGTCCTGACTTTC CASSLDRQGGSGANVLTF
TRBD2 TRBJ2-1 TRBV20-1 . TGCAGTGCTAGTGGTGGGAGCGGGGGGTCCTGGAATGAGCAGTTCTTC CSASGGSGGSWNEQFF
. TRBJ2-4 TRBV6-1 . TGTGCCAGCAGCCCAGCCTCCTGGACAGTAGCCAAAAACATTCAGTACTTC CASSPASWTVAKNIQYF